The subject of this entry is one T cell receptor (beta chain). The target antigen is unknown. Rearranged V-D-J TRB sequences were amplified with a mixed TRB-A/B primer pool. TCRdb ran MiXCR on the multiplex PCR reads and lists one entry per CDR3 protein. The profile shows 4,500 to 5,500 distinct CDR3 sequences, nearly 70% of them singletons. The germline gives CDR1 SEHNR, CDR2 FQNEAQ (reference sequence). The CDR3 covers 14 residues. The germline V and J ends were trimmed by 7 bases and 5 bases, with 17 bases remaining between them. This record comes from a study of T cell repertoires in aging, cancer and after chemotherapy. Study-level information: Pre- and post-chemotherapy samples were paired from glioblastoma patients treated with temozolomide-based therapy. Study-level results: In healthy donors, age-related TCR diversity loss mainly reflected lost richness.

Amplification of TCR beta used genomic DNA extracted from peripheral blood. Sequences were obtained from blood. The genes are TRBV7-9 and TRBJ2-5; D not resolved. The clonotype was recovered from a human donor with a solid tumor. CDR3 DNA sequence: TGTGCCAGCACCTTCCCGATTGGGATGGAGACCCAGTACTTC. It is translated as CASTFPIGMETQYF.